A selection of T cell receptor beta chains follows, all from one sample in a study of immune cell composition in non-small cell lung cancer. Libraries were prepared by immunoSEQ multiplex PCR; TCRdb keeps only in-frame clonotypes and omits some of them. The table lists approximately 6,000 clones, about 72% of them singletons, with about 5% in the top ten. The sample taken for sequencing was non-adjacent lung tissue. The origin of the receptors is a human donor with non-small cell lung cancer. Both conserved end residues are trimmed from each CDR3.

cdr3_length v_call cdr3_aa
9 TRBV2 ASSVDRGLH
14 TRBV7-2 ASSRGTALAKNIQY
11 TRBV18 ASWSRVENIQY
12 TRBV4-2 ASSQGDSQETQY
15 TRBV19 ASTIIRAGGRNEKLF
12 TRBV7-2 ASSFTGPNYGYT
13 TRBV29-1 SDLGGGSSYNEQF
14 TRBV7-9 ASSYELRLAINEQF
12 TRBV6-1 ASSEASGADTQY
13 TRBV9 ASSSWGGLTGELF
11 TRBV11-3 ASSFSMNTEAF
15 TRBV5-6 ASSSQVAGGRQDTQY
12 TRBV2 ASSEGQEAYGYT
11 TRBV4-3 ASSHQGEDGYT
11 TRBV15 ATSSRGYYGYT
12 TRBV5-1 ASSLEQGREKLF
13 TRBV11-3 ASSLGGHTNTEAF
15 TRBV7-2 ASSQVGAGDTTDTQY
13 TRBV9 ASSADSSYNSPLH
13 TRBV6-4 ASSETSGGVDTQY
12 TRBV7-2 ASSARQGNTEAF
18 TRBV4-2 ASSRGGQGGALSSGNTIY
11 TRBV11-2 ASSPQVIGELF
12 TRBV5-1 ASSSNGVNTEAF
18 TRBV27 ASSSSRTDTSGVSYNEQF
14 TRBV27 ASSGGDRGTTDTQY
11 TRBV5-6 ASSLTGEHGYT
13 TRBV11-2 ASSLGQSGTDTQY
12 TRBV5-1 ASSVGGLTDTQY
14 TRBV19 ASSISGTAALDGYT
13 TRBV5-1 ASSFSAPGFGGYT
12 TRBV7-3 ASSLMGSESEQF
13 TRBV5-4 ASSLGSGEAYEQY
12 TRBV19 AGRRGGANEKLF
13 TRBV6-5 ASSYSGVTNEKLF
12 TRBV5-1 ASSGQGQGGELF
11 TRBV18 ASSPPGDYGYT
12 TRBV4-2 ASSPQGVSYEQY
10 TRBV29-1 SAGFGNEKLF
13 TRBV5-1 ASSSGPAGSTEAF
15 TRBV11-3 ASSFSFFLTSSDEQF
13 TRBV7-2 ASRRMTGGASEAF
11 TRBV7-9 ASSLNRGETQY
9 TRBV14 ASSQERSTF
12 TRBV28 ASSYTSGNSPLH
11 TRBV7-2 ASSQGQVSTQY
14 TRBV6-5 ASSYSRLPVIYEQY
13 TRBV5-1 ASSLMSLMNTEAF
13 TRBV5-6 ASSLFQGSSRGYT
13 TRBV11-1 ASSKTEGGNQPQH
15 TRBV7-9 ASSLDPGGGLYNEQF